This passage covers 4 T cell receptor beta chains from one sample sequenced in a study of T-cell memory formation after mild COVID-19. One entry per CDR3 protein results from TCRdb running MiXCR on the 5' RACE reads. The sample includes about 620,000 distinct CDR3 sequences, approximately 19% of them seen just once. Sequences were obtained from PBMCs or a T cell subset sorted from them (not recorded which). These receptors all stem from an adult woman who had mild COVID-19 (a few samples of this study predate the infection). Cell type and time point are not known.

This clonotype was observed a few times. The chain recombines TRBV20-1 with TRBJ1-2, with TRBD1 as a possible D gene (5 bases). This CDR3 spans 15 amino acids. Germline V gives CDR1 DFQATT, CDR2 SNEGSKA (reference sequence). Trimming took 1 base from V and 3 from J, leaving 15 bases between them. In DNA, the CDR3 is TGCAGTGCTAGAGGTGGAGGGAGGGACTACTATGGCTACACCTTC. Its translation: CSARGGGRDYYGYTF.

The chain uses TRBV19 and TRBJ1-5, with unresolved D. Germline V gene data show CDR1 as LNHDA and CDR2 as SQIVND (reference sequence). V lost 1 base and J 3 bases, leaving 10 bases between the germline ends. CDR3 length: 15 residues. The CDR3 loop is CASSIAAGINQPQHF. The CDR3 bases are TGTGCCAGTAGTATAGCCGCAGGAATCAATCAGCCCCAGCATTTT.

J is TRBJ2-7 and V is TRBV7-6, with a possible D match to TRBD1 (5 bases). The CDR3 spans 16 residues. Germline V gene data show CDR1 as SGHVS and CDR2 as FNYEAQ. Trimming removed 1 base from V and 2 bases from J, with 15 bases in between. CDR3 loop: CASSLGQDIQAYEQYF. CDR3 DNA: TGTGCCAGCAGCTTAGGTCAGGACATCCAGGCCTACGAGCAGTACTTC.

J is TRBJ2-3 and V is TRBV12-3 or TRBV12-4, with a tentative D call TRBD1 (6 bases). Trimming removed 3 bases at V and 0 bases at J, with 13 bases between. CDR3 size: 16 residues. Here the CDR3 DNA reads TGTGCCAGCAGTTTGGAGGACAGCACTAGCACAGATACGCAGTATTTT. It encodes CASSLEDSTSTDTQYF.